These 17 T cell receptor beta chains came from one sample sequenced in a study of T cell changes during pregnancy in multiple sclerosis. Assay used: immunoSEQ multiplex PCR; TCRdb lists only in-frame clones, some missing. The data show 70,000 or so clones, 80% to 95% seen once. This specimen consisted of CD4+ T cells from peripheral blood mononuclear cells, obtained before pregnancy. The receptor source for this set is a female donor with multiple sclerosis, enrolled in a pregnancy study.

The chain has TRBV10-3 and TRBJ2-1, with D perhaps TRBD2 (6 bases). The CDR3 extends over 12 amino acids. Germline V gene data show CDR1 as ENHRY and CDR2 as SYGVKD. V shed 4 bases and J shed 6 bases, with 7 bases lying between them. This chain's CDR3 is CAISGGVNEQFF. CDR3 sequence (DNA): TGTGCCATCAGTGGCGGGGTCAATGAGCAGTTCTTC.

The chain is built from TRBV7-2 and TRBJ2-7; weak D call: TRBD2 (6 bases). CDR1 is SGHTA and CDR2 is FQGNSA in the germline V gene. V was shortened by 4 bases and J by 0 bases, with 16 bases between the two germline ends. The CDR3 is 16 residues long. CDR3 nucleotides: TGTGCCAGCAGCTACAGTAGCTGGGGACTCTCCTACGAGCAGTACTTC. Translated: CASSYSSWGLSYEQYF.

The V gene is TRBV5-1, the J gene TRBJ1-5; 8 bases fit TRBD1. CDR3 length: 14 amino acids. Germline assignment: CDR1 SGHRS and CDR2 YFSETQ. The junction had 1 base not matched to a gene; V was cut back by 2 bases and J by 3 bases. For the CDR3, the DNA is TGCGCCAGCAGCTTACAGGGGGACAATCAGCCCCAGCATTTT. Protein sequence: CASSLQGDNQPQHF. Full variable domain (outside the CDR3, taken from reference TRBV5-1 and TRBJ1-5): KAGVTQTPRYLIKTRGQQVTLSCSPISGHRSVSWYQQTPGQGLQFLFEYFSETQRNKGNFPGRFSGRQFSNSRSEMNVSTLELGDSALYLCASSLQGDNQPQHFGDGTRLSIL.

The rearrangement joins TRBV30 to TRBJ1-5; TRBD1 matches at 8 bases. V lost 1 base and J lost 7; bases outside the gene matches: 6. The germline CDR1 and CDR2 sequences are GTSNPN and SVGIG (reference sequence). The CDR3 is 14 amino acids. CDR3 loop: CAWSGRQGWQPQHF. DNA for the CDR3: TGTGCCTGGAGTGGACGACAGGGGTGGCAGCCCCAGCATTTT.

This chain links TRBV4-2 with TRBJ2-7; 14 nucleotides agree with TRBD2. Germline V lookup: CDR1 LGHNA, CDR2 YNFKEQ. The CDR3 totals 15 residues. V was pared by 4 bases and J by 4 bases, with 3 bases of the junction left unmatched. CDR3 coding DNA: TGTGCCAGCAGCCGAGGGACTAGCGGGAGTTACGAGCAGTACTTC. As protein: CASSRGTSGSYEQYF.

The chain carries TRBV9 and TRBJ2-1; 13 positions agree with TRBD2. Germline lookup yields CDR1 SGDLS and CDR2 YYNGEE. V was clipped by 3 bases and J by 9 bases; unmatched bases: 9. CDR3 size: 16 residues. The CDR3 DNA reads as TGTGCCAGCAGCGCCGCAACTAGCGGGGGGGTCGTTGAGCAGTTCTTC. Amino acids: CASSAATSGGVVEQFF.

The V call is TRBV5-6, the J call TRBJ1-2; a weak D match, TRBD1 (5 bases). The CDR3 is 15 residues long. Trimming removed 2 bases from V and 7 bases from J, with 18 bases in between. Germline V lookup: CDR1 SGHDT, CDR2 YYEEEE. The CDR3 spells CASSLVGSGKSGYTF. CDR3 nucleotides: TGTGCCAGCAGCTTAGTGGGTTCAGGGAAAAGTGGCTACACCTTC. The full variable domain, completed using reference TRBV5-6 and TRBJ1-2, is DAGVTQSPTHLIKTRGQQVTLRCSPKSGHDTVSWYQQALGQGPQFIFQYYEEEERQRGNFPDRFSGHQFPNYSSELNVNALLLGDSALYLCASSLVGSGKSGYTFGSGTRLTVV.

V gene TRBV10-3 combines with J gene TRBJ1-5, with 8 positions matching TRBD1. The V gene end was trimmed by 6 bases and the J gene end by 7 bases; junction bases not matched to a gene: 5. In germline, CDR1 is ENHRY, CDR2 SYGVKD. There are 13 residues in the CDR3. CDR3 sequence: CAIRMDRDQPQHF. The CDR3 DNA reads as TGTGCCATCAGGATGGACAGGGACCAGCCCCAGCATTTT.

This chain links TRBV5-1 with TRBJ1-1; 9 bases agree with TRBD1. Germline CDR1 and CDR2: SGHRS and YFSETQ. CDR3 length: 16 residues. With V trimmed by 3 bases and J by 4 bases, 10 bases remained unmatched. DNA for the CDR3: TGCGCCAGCAGCTCGATGAAGACAGGGGGTATCACTGAAGCTTTCTTT. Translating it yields CASSSMKTGGITEAFF.

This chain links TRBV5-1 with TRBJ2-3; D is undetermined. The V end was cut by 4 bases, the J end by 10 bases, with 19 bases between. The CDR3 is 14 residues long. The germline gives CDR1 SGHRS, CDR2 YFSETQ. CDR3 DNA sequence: TGCGCCAGCAGCCCGGCTGGGCGTTTATATGCGCAGTATTTT. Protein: CASSPAGRLYAQYF.

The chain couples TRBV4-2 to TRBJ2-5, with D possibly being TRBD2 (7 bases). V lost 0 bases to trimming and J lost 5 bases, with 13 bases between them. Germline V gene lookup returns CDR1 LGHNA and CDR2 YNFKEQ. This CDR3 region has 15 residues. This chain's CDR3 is CASSQERGGVETQYF. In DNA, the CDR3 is TGTGCCAGCAGCCAAGAAAGGGGGGGCGTGGAGACCCAGTACTTC.

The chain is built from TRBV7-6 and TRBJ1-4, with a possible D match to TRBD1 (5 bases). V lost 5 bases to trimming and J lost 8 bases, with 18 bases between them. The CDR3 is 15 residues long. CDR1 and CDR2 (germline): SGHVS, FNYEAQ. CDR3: CASSARPGGNEKLFF. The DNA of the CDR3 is TGTGCCAGCAGCGCGAGACCCGGGGGAAACGAAAAACTGTTTTTT.

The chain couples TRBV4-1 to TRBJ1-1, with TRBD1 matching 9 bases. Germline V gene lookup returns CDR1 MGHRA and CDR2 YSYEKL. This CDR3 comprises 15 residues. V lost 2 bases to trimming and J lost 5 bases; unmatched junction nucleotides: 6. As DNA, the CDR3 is TGCGCCAGCAGCCAAATAGACAGGGGGGGAACTGAAGCTTTCTTT. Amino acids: CASSQIDRGGTEAFF.

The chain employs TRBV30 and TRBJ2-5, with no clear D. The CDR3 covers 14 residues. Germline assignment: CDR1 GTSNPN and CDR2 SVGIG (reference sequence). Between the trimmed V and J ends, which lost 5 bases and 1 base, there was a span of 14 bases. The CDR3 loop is CAWDRAGFQETQYF. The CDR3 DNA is TGTGCCTGGGATCGTGCAGGATTCCAAGAGACCCAGTACTTC. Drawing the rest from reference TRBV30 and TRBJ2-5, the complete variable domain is SQTIHQWPATLVQPVGSPLSLECTVEGTSNPNLYWYRQAAGRGLQLLFYSVGIGQISSEVPQNLSASRPQDRQFILSSKKLLLSDSGFYLCAWDRAGFQETQYFGPGTRLLVL.

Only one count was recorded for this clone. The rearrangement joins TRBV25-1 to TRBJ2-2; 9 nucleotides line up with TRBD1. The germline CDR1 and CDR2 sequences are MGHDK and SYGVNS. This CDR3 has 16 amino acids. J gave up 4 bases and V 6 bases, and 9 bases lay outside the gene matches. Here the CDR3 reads CASRSTGTGSTGELFF. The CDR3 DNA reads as TGTGCCAGCAGATCCACCGGGACAGGGAGCACCGGGGAGCTGTTTTTT.

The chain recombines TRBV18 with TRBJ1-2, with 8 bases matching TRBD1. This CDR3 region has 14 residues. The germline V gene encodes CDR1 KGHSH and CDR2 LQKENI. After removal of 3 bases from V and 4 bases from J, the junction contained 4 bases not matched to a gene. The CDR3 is CASSPGQGPYGYTF. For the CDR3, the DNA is TGTGCCAGCTCACCCGGACAGGGCCCCTATGGCTACACCTTC.

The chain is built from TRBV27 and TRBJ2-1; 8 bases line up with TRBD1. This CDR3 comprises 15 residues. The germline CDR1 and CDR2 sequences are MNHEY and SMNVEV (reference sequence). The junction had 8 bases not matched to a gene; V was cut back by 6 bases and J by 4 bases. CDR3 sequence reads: CASRLDRGRYNEQFF. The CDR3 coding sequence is TGTGCCAGCAGACTAGACAGGGGTCGTTACAATGAGCAGTTCTTC.